The next 27 T cell receptor beta chains were all read from a single sample in a study of T-cell reconstitution after alpha-beta-depleted transplantation in children. Unique molecular identifiers were incorporated when the TCRbeta library was constructed. TCRdb passed the PCR reads through MiXCR, listing each CDR3 protein once. The sample records 350,000 to 450,000 distinct CDR3 sequences, about an eighth being singletons. This material consisted of PBMCs, taken from the stem cell graft. The receptors were gathered from a human donor who donated a stem cell graft to a child with Fanconi anemia.

The chain couples TRBV28 to TRBJ1-5, with D hard to call. CDR3 size: 14 residues. The V end lost 4 bases, the J end lost 6 bases, and 13 bases lay between the germline ends. Germline CDR1 is MDHEN and CDR2 is SYDVKM. The CDR3 DNA follows: TGTGCCAGCAGTTCGGGAGGGCTGAGTCAGCCCCAGCATTTT. Translation: CASSSGGLSQPQHF.

The J gene is TRBJ2-7, the V gene TRBV28; 10 bases map to TRBD1. Germline lookup yields CDR1 MDHEN and CDR2 SYDVKM. The CDR3 spans 14 residues. CDR3 region: CASSLGTGVYERYV. CDR3 DNA: TGTGCCAGCAGTTTAGGGACAGGGGTTTACGAGCGGTACGTC.

V is TRBV5-1 and J is TRBJ2-2, with 8 bases aligning to TRBD2. Germline CDR1 is SGHRS and CDR2 is YFSETQ. V shed 7 bases and J 4 bases; nucleotides not matched to a gene: 9. The CDR3 totals 15 residues. The CDR3 loop is CASAQSGGGTGELFF. The DNA of the CDR3 is TGCGCCAGCGCTCAGTCCGGGGGGGGCACCGGGGAGCTGTTTTTT.

This clonotype has only a few counts. The rearrangement joins TRBV5-1 to TRBJ2-5, with unresolved D. Between the trimmed V and J ends, which lost 4 bases and 5 bases, there was a span of 9 bases. This CDR3 spans 12 amino acids. In germline, CDR1 is SGHRS, CDR2 YFSETQ. In nucleotides, the CDR3 is TGCGCCAGCAGCCAAGCACTGGAGACCCAGTACTTC. Amino acids: CASSQALETQYF.

The chain is built from TRBV12-3 or TRBV12-4 and TRBJ2-1; the D gene is possibly TRBD1 (5 bases). The V end lost 3 bases, the J end lost 5 bases, and 14 bases lay between the germline ends. This CDR3 is built from 15 residues. The CDR3 region has the DNA TGTGCCAGCAGTTTGTTCGAGAGCAGGGACAATGAGCAGTTCTTC. It yields the protein CASSLFESRDNEQFF.

The chain employs TRBV7-8 and TRBJ2-1, with a weak D call TRBD2 (5 bases). Per germline, CDR1 SGHVS and CDR2 FQNEAQ. V shed 1 base and J shed 9 bases, with 13 bases lying between them. The length of the CDR3 is 14 residues. CDR3 protein: CASSLDARRVEQFF. CDR3 nucleotide sequence: TGTGCCAGCAGCTTAGACGCCCGGCGGGTTGAGCAGTTCTTC.

This rearrangement joins TRBV6-2 or TRBV6-3 to TRBJ1-1; D call uncertain. CDR1 MNHEY and CDR2 SVGEGT come from the germline V gene. V was shortened by 5 bases and J by 4 bases, with 14 bases between the two germline ends. The CDR3 has 14 amino acids. In DNA form, the CDR3 reads TGTGCCAGCAGTGCCGAAAGGACCCGCACTGAAGCTTTCTTT. Protein product: CASSAERTRTEAFF.

This chain connects TRBV5-1 to TRBJ2-1, with D tentatively TRBD1 (6 bases). CDR3 length equals 15 residues. V lost 2 bases, J lost 9 bases, and 18 bases lay in between. Germline CDR1 is SGHRS and CDR2 is YFSETQ. This chain's CDR3 is CASSFQQGTGGEQFF. The CDR3 nucleotides read TGCGCCAGCAGCTTCCAACAGGGTACGGGTGGTGAGCAGTTCTTC.

This clonotype was detected ten times or more. V is TRBV28 and J is TRBJ2-1, with D maybe TRBD2 (6 bases). Trimming took 3 bases from V and 8 from J, leaving 14 bases between them. Germline-derived CDR1 and CDR2 are MDHEN and SYDVKM. The CDR3 is 14 residues long. Here the CDR3 reads CASSLRGTRDEQFF. CDR3 in DNA: TGTGCCAGCAGTTTGCGGGGCACCCGGGATGAGCAGTTCTTC.

The genes are TRBV7-8 and TRBJ1-2; TRBD1 agrees at 7 bases. Germline V lookup: CDR1 SGHVS, CDR2 FQNEAQ. V lost 2 bases, J lost 6 bases, and 9 bases stayed unmatched. There are 15 residues in the CDR3. CDR3 sequence reads: CASSLLSRQGDGYTF. The DNA of the CDR3 is TGTGCCAGCAGCTTACTATCCAGACAGGGTGATGGCTACACCTTC.

This clonotype was seen only a few times. The chain couples TRBV27 to TRBJ2-3; 7 bases are shared with TRBD2. Germline loops: CDR1 MNHEY, CDR2 SMNVEV (reference sequence). Trimming at V came to 3 bases and at J to 2 bases, leaving 5 bases not matched to a gene. The CDR3 is 15 residues long. CDR3 coding DNA: TGTGCCAGCAGTTTCCGGGGGGTATCCACAGATACGCAGTATTTT. Protein sequence: CASSFRGVSTDTQYF.

Here the CDR3 DNA reads TGTGCCACCAGCAGATACCTAGCGGGGGGAGAGACCCAGTACTTC. Translating it yields CATSRYLAGGETQYF. J is TRBJ2-5 and V is TRBV15, with 11 bases lining up with TRBD2. CDR1 LNHNV and CDR2 YYDKDF come from the germline V gene (reference sequence). V lost 2 bases to trimming and J lost 4 bases; unmatched junction nucleotides: 3. The CDR3 loop spans 15 amino acids.

This clonotype has only a few counts. CDR3 in DNA: TGTGCCAGCTCACCGTCCGGCCAGGGCGGTCAGCCCCAGCATTTT. It is translated as CASSPSGQGGQPQHF. V and J are TRBV18 and TRBJ1-5, with a possible D match to TRBD1 (5 bases). CDR1 is KGHSH and CDR2 is LQKENI in the germline V gene. The V end lost 3 bases, the J end lost 6 bases, and 15 bases lay between the germline ends. This CDR3 contains 15 residues. Based on the CDR3 plus reference TRBV18 and TRBJ1-5, the full variable domain is NAGVMQNPRHLVRRRGQEARLRCSPMKGHSHVYWYRQLPEEGLKFMVYLQKENIIDESGMPKERFSAEFPKEGPSILRIQQVVRGDSAAYFCASSPSGQGGQPQHFGDGTRLSIL.

The chain links TRBV4-2 to TRBJ2-7, with TRBD1 matching 7 bases. Germline V lookup: CDR1 LGHNA, CDR2 YNFKEQ. V gave up 5 bases and J gave up 3 bases; unmatched junction bases: 10. The CDR3 runs 15 residues. The DNA for the CDR3 is TGTGCCAGCAGCAAATCGACAGGGATTCTCTACGAGCAGTACTTC. It encodes CASSKSTGILYEQYF.

This clonotype has ten or more counts. CDR3 sequence (DNA): TGCAGTTTTGAGCGGGGGGGCTGGGAGACCCAGTACTTC. Translated, it gives CSFERGGWETQYF. The chain joins TRBV20-1 to TRBJ2-5; 10 positions match TRBD2. The CDR3 is made up of 13 amino acids. V lost 8 bases to trimming and J lost 5 bases; unmatched junction nucleotides: 8. Germline V gene data show CDR1 as DFQATT and CDR2 as SNEGSKA (reference sequence).

This sequence joins TRBV30 and TRBJ1-4, with D hard to call. Germline values: CDR1 GTSNPN, CDR2 SVGIG (reference sequence). The CDR3 runs to 15 residues. Between the trimmed V and J ends, which lost 2 bases and 5 bases, there was a span of 15 bases. The CDR3 here is CAWSQRAPPNEKLFF. The DNA for the CDR3 is TGTGCCTGGAGTCAACGGGCCCCTCCGAATGAAAAACTGTTTTTT.

The V call is TRBV12-3 or TRBV12-4, the J call TRBJ1-2; no definite D call. Trimming took 3 bases from V and 5 from J, leaving 7 bases between them. This CDR3 has 12 amino acids. The CDR3 nucleotides read TGTGCCAGCAGTTTTGCTAGTTATGGCTACACCTTC. Its translation: CASSFASYGYTF.

This sequence joins TRBV12-3 or TRBV12-4 and TRBJ1-4, with D unresolved. Trimming shortened V by 6 bases and J by 8 bases, and 10 bases separated the two germline ends. The CDR3 is made up of 12 amino acids. CDR3 DNA: TGTGCCAGCAGGAAGGGCAGGGAAAAACTGTTTTTT. Amino acid sequence: CASRKGREKLFF.

In this sample, this clonotype turned up a few times. The rearrangement uses TRBV19 and TRBJ2-4, with D possibly being TRBD2 (5 bases). The germline V and J ends were trimmed by 1 base and 7 bases, with 11 bases remaining between them. CDR1 and CDR2 from the germline V gene are LNHDA and SQIVND (reference sequence). This CDR3 has 14 amino acids. CDR3 protein: CASSIAPTGNIQYF. CDR3 bases: TGTGCCAGTAGTATAGCGCCGACGGGGAACATTCAGTACTTC.

This clonotype appeared a few times. V and J are TRBV30 and TRBJ2-1; no firm D call. The CDR3 extends over 11 amino acids. Trimming stripped 3 bases from V and 5 bases from J, with 5 bases between. From germline, CDR1 is GTSNPN and CDR2 SVGIG (reference sequence). In nucleotides, the CDR3 is TGTGCCTGGAGGGTCCACAATGAGCAGTTCTTC. This sequence encodes CAWRVHNEQFF. The full variable domain, in which reference TRBV30 and TRBJ2-1 provide the parts outside the CDR3, is SQTIHQWPATLVQPVGSPLSLECTVEGTSNPNLYWYRQAAGRGLQLLFYSVGIGQISSEVPQNLSASRPQDRQFILSSKKLLLSDSGFYLCAWRVHNEQFFGPGTRLTVL.

In its sample, this clonotype was seen many times. The V gene is TRBV20-1, the J gene TRBJ2-3; TRBD2 agrees at 8 bases. V lost 6 bases and J lost 2; bases outside the gene matches: 4. Germline V CDR1 and CDR2: DFQATT, SNEGSKA (reference sequence). The CDR3 spans 13 residues. CDR3 coding DNA: TGCAGTGCCAGGACTAGCTTCACAGATACGCAGTATTTT. Translation: CSARTSFTDTQYF.

The rearrangement uses TRBV29-1 and TRBJ2-6; D may be TRBD2 (5 bases). The CDR3 length is 15 residues. Per germline, CDR1 SQVTM and CDR2 ANQGSEA. V lost 5 bases, J lost 0 bases, and 11 bases lay in between. The CDR3 reads CSVQSGNSGANVLTF. DNA of the CDR3: TGCAGCGTTCAGTCGGGAAACTCTGGGGCCAACGTCCTGACTTTC.

This clonotype showed up many times. The rearrangement uses TRBV24-1 and TRBJ2-2; tentatively, D is TRBD2 (5 bases). This CDR3 has 14 amino acids. CDR1 KGHDR and CDR2 SFDVKD come from the germline V gene. V lost 2 bases and J 3 bases, leaving 6 bases between the germline ends. This CDR3 is CATSDSGDTGELFF. For the CDR3, the DNA is TGTGCCACCAGTGATTCCGGGGACACCGGGGAGCTGTTTTTT.

This clonotype was seen at least ten times. J is TRBJ2-5 and V is TRBV6-2 or TRBV6-3, with D uncertain. The germline V gene has CDR1 MNHEY and CDR2 SVGEGT. The CDR3 is 12 amino acids. V was cut by 2 bases and J by 2 bases, with 3 bases left in between. CDR3 nucleotides: TGTGCCAGCAGTTACGTTCAAGAGACCCAGTACTTC. Its translation: CASSYVQETQYF.

This clonotype was counted at least ten times. J is TRBJ2-1 and V is TRBV7-2; the D is unclear. Germline CDR1 and CDR2: SGHTA and FQGNSA. The CDR3 is 14 amino acids. Trimming cost V 1 base and J 6 bases, with 10 bases left between them. The CDR3 DNA reads as TGTGCCAGCAGCTTAGATCGCAGAATCAATGAGCAGTTCTTC. Amino acid sequence: CASSLDRRINEQFF.

This chain joins TRBV2 and TRBJ1-2; 9 nucleotides match TRBD1. The CDR3 is 16 residues long. Germline CDR1 is SNHLY and CDR2 is FYNNEI. V trimming: 0 bases; J trimming: 4 bases; junction bases outside the gene matches: 6. The CDR3 DNA reads TGTGCCAGCAGTGAAGCGGTCGGGACAGGGTTCTATGGCTACACCTTC. Amino acids: CASSEAVGTGFYGYTF.

The CDR3 sequence: CASSQGTGGQPQHF. CDR3 sequence (DNA): TGTGCCAGCAGCCAGGGAACAGGAGGGCAGCCCCAGCATTTT. The rearrangement joins TRBV3-1 to TRBJ1-5; a possible D gene is TRBD1 (5 bases). The germline gives CDR1 LGHDT, CDR2 YNNKEL (reference sequence). V was clipped by 3 bases and J by 7 bases, with 13 bases between them. The CDR3 has 14 amino acids. Full variable domain (missing parts from reference TRBV3-1 and TRBJ1-5): DTAVSQTPKYLVTQMGNDKSIKCEQNLGHDTMYWYKQDSKKFLKIMFSYNNKELIINETVPNRFSPKSPDKAHLNLHINSLELGDSAVYFCASSQGTGGQPQHFGDGTRLSIL.